This TCR beta chain was recovered during a study of blood T cells in healthy people across ages. Study-level points and caveats: Age advanced and TCR beta diversity per million T cells fell, roughly linearly.

Concerning this clonotype: Its antigen is unknown. At one of its ends the junction is not consistent with the germline gene, which may arise from a read error.

The V gene's germline CDR1 is MNHEY and CDR2 SMNVEV (reference sequence). This CDR3 region has 14 residues. Primed by a sample-barcoded 5' primer and a J-beta primer mix, a second PCR proceeded for 7 to 11 cycles. Each cDNA molecule was tagged by a template-switch adaptor with 12 random nucleotides. TCRdb re-called the 5' RACE reads through MiXCR, storing one row per CDR3 protein. The sample contains 1.6 million or so distinct CDR3 sequences, about 32% of which appear only once. Sequenced input: blood. The clonotype originates from a woman under 40 in good health. The chain couples TRBV27 to TRBJ2-1, with a tentative D call TRBD1 (7 bases). DNA of the CDR3: TGTGCCAGCGCGGCAGGGGGGTCGTACAATGAGCGGTTCTTC. Its protein product is CASAAGGSYNERFF.